Included here is one TCR beta chain sequence, with context. This clonotype has just a few counts. It lacks a known antigen. Base qualities were left out, and no much larger clone turns up one base away. In the ophthalmopathy patients, disease was moderately to severely active, with a Clinical Activity Score of 3 or more, a NOSPECS grade of 4 or more, and a duration of less than 3 months. Patients with uncontrolled infections, other autoimmune diseases, pregnancy or lactation were excluded. Diagnoses relied on clinical symptoms, serum thyroxine and TRAb, thyroid ultrasound and orbital computed tomography. PBMCs were isolated from more than 9 ml of fresh peripheral blood by Ficoll-Paque density gradient centrifugation. Trizol reagent was used to extract total RNA, and RNA quality was then checked on an Agilent 2100 Bioanalyzer. CDR1 is given as SGHRS and CDR2 as YFSETQ, both from the germline V gene. Compared with germline, V lacks 3 bases and J lacks 4 bases; bases without a gene match: 6. There are 15 amino acids in the CDR3, from cysteine to phenylalanine inclusive. Only CDR3 DNA is held: 45 bases, read in frame from base 1.

TCR beta CDR3 regions were amplified from RNA transcripts. A first-round RT-PCR of the TCR CDR3 used the HTBI primer set with the Qiagen OneStep RT-PCR kit. Libraries were constructed in a second round of multiplex PCR, after which size selection and purification were carried out. Paired-end sequencing of the libraries was performed with 100 bp reads on an Illumina HiSeq2000. For the original study's pipeline: SOAPnuke was used to process the raw data, throwing out any read that contained adapters or uncalled bases, had a mean Phred below 15, or lacked an exact constant-primer or identifier match. COPE v1.2.5 was used to merge high-quality paired reads, and clonotypes were defined as unique nucleotide sequences. MiTCR v1.1 was used to align the clonotypes against IMGT TRBV, TRBD and TRBJ reference segments. The analysis was restricted to V-J combinations with a frequency above 0.0001, which together covered 99% to 99.2% of the repertoires. The TCS score was defined as F50 (clonal expansion) divided by E x V (chaos), with BLOSUM62-based TCRdist calculated between CDR3 peptides within each V-J. Welch's t-statistics and random forest reduced approximately 520 V-J features to roughly 13, which were used in a naive Bayes classifier (R e1071). TCRdb handled the public reads itself, with Q25 trimming in fastp and clone calling in MiXCR, and kept productive beta chains. Each CDR3 protein gets just one entry, which takes the most common genes and DNA from the rows behind it. In this record, the V and J calls reflect TCRdb's handling and not the investigators' own analysis. This sample is represented by 600,000 to 650,000 distinct CDR3 sequences; less than 25% of them were singletons. Jointly, the top ten make up over 30% of the sample.

This sample is part of a study of T cells in Graves' hyperthyroidism and ophthalmopathy (dated by TCRdb to about 2019). With regard to the full study: Peripheral blood was collected at initial diagnosis, before any treatment. TCR V-J signatures able to tell the groups apart were searched for in a discovery cohort of more than 90 patients, of whom 43 had Graves' ophthalmopathy and 57 had stable Graves' hyperthyroidism. An independent validation cohort of 18 to 20 hyperthyroidism patients and more than 15 patients who later progressed to ophthalmopathy tested prospective prediction of ophthalmopathy. For training and testing, the approximately 97 patients in the discovery cohort were randomly divided in a 7:3 ratio. In addition, the study compared T-cell repertoires in thyroid tissue and in blood from five to seven Graves' hyperthyroidism patients. After blood sampling, hyperthyroidism patients were treated with methimazole at a starting dose of 30 mg daily, and ophthalmopathy patients were treated with high-dose intravenous methylprednisolone. The paper reports TCR Vbeta CDR3 sequencing of fewer than 150 peripheral blood samples: around 45 ophthalmopathy, under 80 hyperthyroidism and approximately 17 progressor patients. Study-level results and caveats: Sample size was not statistically predetermined, and blinding of investigators to group allocation was not performed. A model built on a 13 V-J signature distinguished ophthalmopathy from stable hyperthyroidism, reaching 87.88% sensitivity and 81.08% specificity in cross-validation and 80%/75% in testing. During validation, the model predicted progression to ophthalmopathy a median of roughly six months ahead of onset, with approximately 71% sensitivity and around 72% specificity. Blood samples also contained most of the expanded thyroid clonotypes (frequency above 0.001), which suggests that blood repertoires may reflect thyroid immune responses.

The V gene is TRBV5-1 and the J gene is TRBJ2-1; the central 8 bases match TRBD2. The specimen was blood. The sequence derives from a man aged 25-45 years with Graves' ophthalmopathy. The CDR3 protein: CASSYTSGAYNEQFF. The sequenced DNA is TGCGCCAGCAGCTATACTAGCGGAGCTTACAATGAGCAGTTCTTC.